The 20 T cell receptor beta chains listed next were all sequenced from one sample in a study of tumor and adjacent non-tumor tissue in lung cancer. The template was RNA from unsorted bulk tissue. More than 3 cm separated this lung sample from the edge of the tumor. TCRbeta libraries were built with three rounds of nested PCR, modified from ARM-PCR. TCRdb independently ran MiXCR on the multiplex PCR reads; one entry per CDR3 protein. The sample carries about 90,000 distinct CDR3 sequences, 65% to 80% recorded once. Sequences were obtained from distant non-tumor lung tissue. These receptors all stem from a woman aged 45 to 65 with non-small cell lung cancer.

Points on this clonotype: A much larger clone is a single base away; this may be a read error. CDR3 in DNA: TGTGCCAGCATTTTAGCCACTAGGCAAGGTGGCTACACCTTC. Protein sequence: CASILATRQGGYTF. The rearrangement uses TRBV28 and TRBJ1-2; D gene uncertain. This CDR3 comprises 14 residues. The germline CDR1 and CDR2 sequences are MDHEN and SYDVKM.

As regards this clonotype: One end of the junction does not line up with germline, which may come from a read error. The CDR3 DNA is TGCGTCAGCAGTGAATTTCAAGCGGGAGGGTACGAGCAGTACTTC. This encodes CVSSEFQAGGYEQYF. The chain uses TRBV6-1 and TRBJ2-7, with TRBD2 identical over 10 bases. This CDR3 has 15 amino acids. Germline V gene data show CDR1 as MNHNS and CDR2 as SASEGT.

The chain joins TRBV6-2 or TRBV6-3 to TRBJ1-1; 9 nucleotides agree with TRBD1. The CDR3 runs 16 residues. The germline V gene encodes CDR1 MNHEY and CDR2 SVGEGT. V lost 2 bases and J lost 5; bases outside the gene matches: 9. This chain's CDR3 is CASSYATGGTETEAFF. CDR3 DNA sequence: TGTGCCAGCAGTTACGCTACAGGGGGCACCGAAACTGAAGCTTTCTTT.

Comment on this clonotype: At one end, the junction sequence differs from germline, possibly due to a read error. V is TRBV5-1 and J is TRBJ1-5; TRBD1 is a possible D gene (6 bases). Germline V lookup: CDR1 SGHRS, CDR2 YFSETQ. The CDR3 extends over 15 amino acids. The CDR3 region is CASSREQGGNQPQHF. DNA of the CDR3: TGCGCCAGCAGCAGGGAACAGGGCGGCAATCAGCCCCAACATTTT.

The chain combines TRBV11-2 with TRBJ2-3; 8 nucleotides agree with TRBD1. The trim removed 0 bases at V and 7 bases at J, leaving 6 bases unmatched. The CDR3 spans 15 residues. The germline CDR1 and CDR2 sequences are SGHAT and FQNNGV. This chain's CDR3 is CASSLEPSGGHTQYF. CDR3 nucleotide sequence: TGTGCCAGCAGCTTAGAACCCTCAGGGGGCCATACGCAGTATTTT.

This clonotype was counted only a few times. A junction end diverges from the germline sequence, so it may reflect a read error. V and J are TRBV29-1 and TRBJ2-1; 9 bases match TRBD2. Germline V gene lookup returns CDR1 SQVTM and CDR2 ANQGSEA. This CDR3 has 17 residues. CDR3 loop: CSVEDLAGWISYNEQFF. CDR3 in DNA: TGCAGCGTTGAAGATCTAGCGGGATGGATCTCCTACAATGAGCAATTCTTC.

The rearrangement uses TRBV11-1 and TRBJ2-5; tentative D call: TRBD1 (6 bases). From germline, CDR1 is SGHAT and CDR2 FQDESV (reference sequence). CDR3 length: 14 amino acids. Trimming took off 5 bases at V and 14 bases at J, with 24 bases between the two ends. CDR3 DNA: TGTGCCAGCAGCCCGGGACACGGCGTAGAGACACACTACTTC. This encodes CASSPGHGVETHYF.

This clonotype was detected once. One end of the junction is discordant with germline, which a read error may explain. The chain's CDR3 is CAIRESSGRFNSGNTIYF. In nucleotides, the CDR3 is TGTGCCATCAGGGAGTCCAGTGGGAGATTTAACTCTGGAAACACCATATATTTT. The chain employs TRBV10-3 and TRBJ1-3, with unresolved D. The CDR3 loop spans 18 amino acids. Germline V gene sequence: CDR1 ENHRY, CDR2 SYGVKD.

The V gene is TRBV11-2, the J gene TRBJ2-1; no definite D call. This CDR3 has 15 amino acids. Germline CDR1 and CDR2: SGHAT and FQNNGV. DNA of the CDR3: TGTGCTAACGGCTTAGATTACGGCGGTTGGCATGAGCAGTTCTTC. Amino acid sequence: CANGLDYGGWHEQFF.

Turning to this clonotype: An end of the junction does not agree with germline; a read error may underlie this. The chain has TRBV12-3 or TRBV12-4 and TRBJ2-2; D might be TRBD1 or TRBD2, each matching 6 bases. The CDR3 runs 16 residues. The CDR3 sequence is CASRPPPGANTGELFF. In DNA, the CDR3 is TGTGCCAGCAGGCCCCCTCCGGGGGCGAACACCGGGGAGCTGTTTTTC.

For this clonotype: This may stem from a read error, because a much larger clone lies one nucleotide away. This is likely a read error, given that the CDR3 carries no conserved phenylalanine or tryptophan at its end. The genes are TRBV5-8 and TRBJ2-2, with TRBD1 matching 9 bases. V shed 1 base, J shed 6 bases, and the junction held 4 bases outside the gene matches. The CDR3 length is 15 residues. Germline CDR1 SGHTS, CDR2 YDEGEE. The CDR3 is CASSLSWTGAGELFL. CDR3 sequence (DNA): TGTGCCAGCAGCTTGTCGTGGACAGGGGCCGGGGAGCTGTTTCTT.

To note about this clonotype: No conserved phenylalanine or tryptophan is present at the end of the CDR3, so a read error is the likely explanation. The rearrangement uses TRBV12-3 or TRBV12-4 and TRBJ2-1; possibly TRBD1 or TRBD2 for D (5 bases each). The CDR3 has 15 residues. This chain's CDR3 is CAGSSPGRGCNEQFL. CDR3 DNA: TGTGCCGGCAGTTCCCCGGGACGGGGATGTAATGAGCAGTTCCTC.

Remarks on this clonotype: One end of the junction varies from germline; a read error may be responsible. V gene TRBV6-1 combines with J gene TRBJ2-3; the D is unclear. The CDR3 is made up of 15 amino acids. Looked up from germline, CDR1 is MNHNS and CDR2 is SASEGT. CDR3 amino acids: CASGWLGYNTDTQYF. The CDR3 DNA follows: TGTGCCAGCGGTTGGTTGGGATATAACACAGATACGCAGTATTTC.

This clonotype is medium-sized by share. V usage is TRBV11-1 and J usage is TRBJ2-7, with 8 bases that match TRBD1. Trimming took 2 bases from V and 5 from J; bases not matched to a gene: 8. From germline, CDR1 is SGHAT and CDR2 FQDESV (reference sequence). CDR3 length equals 15 residues. CDR3 in amino acids: CASSLFGQGFDEQYF. CDR3 bases: TGTGCCAGCAGCTTATTCGGACAGGGTTTCGACGAGCAGTACTTC.

This clonotype was recorded a few times. This rearrangement joins TRBV29-1 to TRBJ2-5; D is tentatively TRBD1 or TRBD2 (7 bases each). The CDR3 contains 15 residues. V shed 3 bases and J shed 4 bases, with 18 bases lying between them. Germline V CDR1 and CDR2: SQVTM, ANQGSEA. The CDR3 reads CSVEGDRGRAETQYF. CDR3 nucleotides: TGCAGCGTTGAGGGGGACAGAGGGAGGGCAGAGACCCAGTACTTC. Based on the CDR3 plus reference TRBV29-1 and TRBJ2-5, the full variable domain is SAVISQKPSRDICQRGTSLTIQCQVDSQVTMMFWYRQQPGQSLTLIATANQGSEATYESGFVIDKFPISRPNLTFSTLTVSNMSPEDSSIYLCSVEGDRGRAETQYFGPGTRLLVL.

This clonotype was observed many times. As DNA, the CDR3 is TGTGCCAGCAGCACTCCCGGGGCTAACACTGAAGCTTTCTTT. It is translated as CASSTPGANTEAFF. The gene calls are TRBV11-2 and TRBJ1-1; weak D call: TRBD1 (5 bases). The CDR3 spans 14 residues. The germline V gene has CDR1 SGHAT and CDR2 FQNNGV. V lost 5 bases to trimming and J lost 2 bases, with 12 bases between them. Together with reference TRBV11-2 and TRBJ1-1, the CDR3 gives the full variable domain: EAGVAQSPRYKIIEKRQSVAFWCNPISGHATLYWYQQILGQGPKLLIQFQNNGVVDDSQLPKDRFSAERLKGVDSTLKIQPAKLEDSAVYLCASSTPGANTEAFFGQGTRLTVV.

Of note for this clonotype: At one end, the junction sequence differs from germline, possibly due to a read error. The gene calls are TRBV6-8 and TRBJ2-1; 7 nucleotides agree with TRBD2. Germline lookup yields CDR1 MNHGY and CDR2 SAAAGT. The CDR3 extends over 9 amino acids. CDR3: CGSNTSAFF. The CDR3 DNA sequence: TGTGGCAGCAACACTAGCGCGTTCTTC.

Notes on this clonotype: Sequence at one end of the junction differs from germline and may be a read error. The V and J genes are TRBV11-2 and TRBJ2-7; D remains ambiguous. The CDR3 consists of 13 residues. CDR1 is SGHAT and CDR2 is FQNNGV in the germline V gene. This CDR3 reads CAISLEAGAEQYF. CDR3 in DNA: TGTGCCATCAGCTTGGAAGCAGGAGCCGAGCAATACTTC.

Turning to this clonotype: Its ends do not fully match the called genes, so a read error is possible. The V and J genes are TRBV11-2 and TRBJ1-1; D is perhaps TRBD1 (6 bases). This CDR3 is 14 amino acids long. Germline V gives CDR1 SGHAT, CDR2 FQNNGV. CDR3 DNA sequence: TGTGCCAGCGGCTTCCTTCCCCAGGGGACCGAAGCTGTCTTT. This encodes CASGFLPQGTEAVF.

Sample share makes this clonotype medium-sized. This chain uses TRBV6-2 or TRBV6-3 with TRBJ2-1; D remains unclear. CDR1 is MNHEY and CDR2 is SVGEGT in the germline V gene. This CDR3 spans 13 amino acids. The ends were cut back, 6 bases at V and 4 bases at J, with 10 bases in the middle. Here the CDR3 reads CASSSDGYNEQFF. In nucleotides, the CDR3 is TGTGCCAGCAGCTCAGACGGGTACAATGAGCAGTTCTTC.